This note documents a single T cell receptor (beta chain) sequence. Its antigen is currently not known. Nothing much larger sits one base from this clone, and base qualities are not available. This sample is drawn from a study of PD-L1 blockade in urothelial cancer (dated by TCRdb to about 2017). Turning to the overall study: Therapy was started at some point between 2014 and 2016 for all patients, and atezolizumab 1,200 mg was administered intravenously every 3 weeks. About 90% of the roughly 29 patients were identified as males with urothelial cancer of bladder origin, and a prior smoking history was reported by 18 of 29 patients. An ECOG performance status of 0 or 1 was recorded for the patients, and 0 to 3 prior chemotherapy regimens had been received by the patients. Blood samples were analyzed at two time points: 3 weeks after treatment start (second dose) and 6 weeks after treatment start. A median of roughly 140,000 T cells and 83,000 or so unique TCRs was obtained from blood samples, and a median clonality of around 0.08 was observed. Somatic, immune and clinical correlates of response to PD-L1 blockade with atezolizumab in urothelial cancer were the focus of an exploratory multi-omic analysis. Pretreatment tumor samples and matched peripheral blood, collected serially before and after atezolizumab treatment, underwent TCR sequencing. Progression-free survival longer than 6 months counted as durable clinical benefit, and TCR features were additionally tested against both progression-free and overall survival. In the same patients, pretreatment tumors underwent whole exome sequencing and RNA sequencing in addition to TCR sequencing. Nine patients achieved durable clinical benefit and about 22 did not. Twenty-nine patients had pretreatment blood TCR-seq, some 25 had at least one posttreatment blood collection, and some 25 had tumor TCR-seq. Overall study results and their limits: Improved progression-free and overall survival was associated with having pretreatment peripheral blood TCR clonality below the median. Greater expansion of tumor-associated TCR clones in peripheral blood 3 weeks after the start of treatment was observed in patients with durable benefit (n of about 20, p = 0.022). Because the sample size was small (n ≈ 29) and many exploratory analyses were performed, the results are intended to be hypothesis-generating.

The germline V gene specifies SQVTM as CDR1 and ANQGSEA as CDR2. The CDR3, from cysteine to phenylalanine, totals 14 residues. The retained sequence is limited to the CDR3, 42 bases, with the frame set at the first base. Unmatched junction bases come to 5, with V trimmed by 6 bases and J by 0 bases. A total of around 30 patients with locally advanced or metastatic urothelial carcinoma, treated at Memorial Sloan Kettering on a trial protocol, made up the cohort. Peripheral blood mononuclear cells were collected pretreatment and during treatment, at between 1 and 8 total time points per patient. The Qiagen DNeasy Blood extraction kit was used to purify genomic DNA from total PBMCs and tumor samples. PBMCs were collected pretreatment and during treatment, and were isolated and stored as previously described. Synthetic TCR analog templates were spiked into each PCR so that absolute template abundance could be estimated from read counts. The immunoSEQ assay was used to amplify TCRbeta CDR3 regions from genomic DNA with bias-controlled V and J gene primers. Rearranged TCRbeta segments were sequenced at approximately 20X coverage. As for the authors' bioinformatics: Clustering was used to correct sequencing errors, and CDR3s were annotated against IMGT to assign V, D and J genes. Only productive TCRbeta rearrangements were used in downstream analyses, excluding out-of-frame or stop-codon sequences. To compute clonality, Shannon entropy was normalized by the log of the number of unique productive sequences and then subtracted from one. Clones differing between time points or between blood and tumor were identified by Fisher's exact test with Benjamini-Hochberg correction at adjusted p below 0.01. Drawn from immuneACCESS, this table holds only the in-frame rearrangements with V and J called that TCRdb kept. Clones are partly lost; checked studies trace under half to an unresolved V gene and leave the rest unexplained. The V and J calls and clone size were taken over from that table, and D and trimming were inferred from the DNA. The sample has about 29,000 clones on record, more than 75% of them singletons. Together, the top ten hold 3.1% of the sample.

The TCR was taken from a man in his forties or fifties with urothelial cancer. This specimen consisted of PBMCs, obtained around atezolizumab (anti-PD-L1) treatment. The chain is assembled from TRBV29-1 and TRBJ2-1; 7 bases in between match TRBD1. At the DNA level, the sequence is TGCAGCGTACACAGGGGCCCCTCCTACAATGAGCAGTTCTTC. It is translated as CSVHRGPSYNEQFF.